Presented here are 25 T cell receptor beta chains from one specimen sequenced in a study of shared clonotypes between healthy human individuals. Naive CD8 cells lacked CD45RO, underwent positive selection for CCR7 and left out terminally differentiated effector memory CD45RA+ cells. Assay used: immunoSEQ multiplex PCR; TCRdb lists only in-frame clones, some missing. The sample consists of over 2 million clones, about 95% of them appearing once. The specimen was naive CD8+ T cells sorted from blood. These receptors all come from a man younger than 35 in good health.

The CDR3 loop reads CSVETGNNEQFF. Here the CDR3 DNA reads TGCAGCGTTGAAACTGGAAACAATGAGCAGTTCTTC. The V call is TRBV29-1, the J call TRBJ2-1, with D hard to call. Trimming took 2 bases from V and 5 from J, leaving 7 bases between them. The CDR3 has 12 amino acids. Germline V gives CDR1 SQVTM, CDR2 ANQGSEA.

V gene TRBV4-1 combines with J gene TRBJ2-2; D may match TRBD1 or TRBD2 (5 bases each). CDR1 is MGHRA, CDR2 YSYEKL, per germline. V lost 4 bases and J lost 1, with 10 bases in between. The CDR3 totals 15 residues. The CDR3: CASSPSGGNTGELFF. CDR3 coding DNA: TGCGCCAGCAGCCCTTCTGGGGGGAACACCGGGGAGCTGTTTTTT.

The rearrangement joins TRBV19 to TRBJ2-7, with a tentative D call TRBD1 (6 bases). Germline-derived CDR1 and CDR2 are LNHDA and SQIVND (reference sequence). The CDR3 contains 14 residues. Deletions cut 6 bases from V and 4 bases from J, with 16 bases between. The CDR3 reads CASRLEGHSYEQYF. The CDR3 nucleotides are TGTGCCAGTAGACTCGAGGGACATTCGTACGAGCAGTACTTC. Supplemented by reference TRBV19 and TRBJ2-7, the full variable domain reads DGGITQSPKYLFRKEGQNVTLSCEQNLNHDAMYWYRQDPGQGLRLIYYSQIVNDFQKGDIAEGYSVSREKKESFPLTVTSAQKNPTAFYLCASRLEGHSYEQYFGPGTRLTVT.

The V and J genes are TRBV4-1 and TRBJ1-1; D gene ambiguous. Deletions cut 4 bases from V and 5 bases from J, with 11 bases between. Germline V CDR1 and CDR2: MGHRA, YSYEKL. The CDR3 has 13 residues. CDR3 sequence: CASSPGDLTEAFF. DNA for the CDR3: TGCGCCAGCAGCCCGGGAGATCTGACTGAAGCTTTCTTT.

The rearrangement joins TRBV29-1 to TRBJ1-2; D is uncertain. The V end was cut by 8 bases, the J end by 3 bases, with 13 bases between. The CDR3 is 12 residues long. CDR1 and CDR2 from the germline V gene are SQVTM and ANQGSEA. In DNA form, the CDR3 reads TGCAGCACCAGCCGGGGAGACTATGGCTACACCTTC. Its translation: CSTSRGDYGYTF.

This sequence joins TRBV15 and TRBJ1-1; no clear D gene. Trimming took off 5 bases at V and 7 bases at J, with 20 bases between the two ends. From germline, CDR1 is LNHNV and CDR2 YYDKDF (reference sequence). This CDR3 is 15 amino acids long. The CDR3 nucleotides read TGTGCCACCAGCTATAGCCGGGAGGGTTTCATTGAAGCTTTCTTT. It is translated as CATSYSREGFIEAFF.

This clone appeared a single time. The chain couples TRBV29-1 to TRBJ2-3; D not certain. The CDR3 is made up of 13 amino acids. Germline CDR1 reads SQVTM; CDR2 reads ANQGSEA. With 7 bases removed from V and 2 bases from J, the gap between germline ends came to 13 bases. For the CDR3, the DNA is TGCAGCGCTCAGGAGTCTAACACAGATACGCAGTATTTT. The encoded protein is CSAQESNTDTQYF.

Details on this clone: The same CDR3 also results from other DNA sequences found in this sample. V usage is TRBV27 and J usage is TRBJ2-3; a weak D match, TRBD1 (5 bases). V was cut by 4 bases and J by 0 bases, with 8 bases left in between. CDR3 length equals 14 residues. Germline CDR1 reads MNHEY; CDR2 reads SMNVEV (reference sequence). The CDR3 DNA reads as TGTGCCAGCAGTTCCCAGGGTAGCACAGATACGCAGTATTTT. It specifies CASSSQGSTDTQYF.

The chain has TRBV7-6 and TRBJ1-4; 7 bases are shared with TRBD1. From germline, CDR1 is SGHVS and CDR2 FNYEAQ. Trimming removed 5 bases from V and 5 bases from J; junction bases left unmatched: 8. This CDR3 spans 15 amino acids. The CDR3 sequence is CASSPGTVRNEKLFF. CDR3 sequence (DNA): TGTGCCAGCAGCCCAGGGACAGTTCGAAATGAAAAACTGTTTTTT.

The CDR3 reads CASSLGTPGNEQFF. CDR3 coding DNA: TGTGCCAGCAGCTTAGGGACCCCGGGTAATGAGCAGTTCTTC. The chain joins TRBV11-2 to TRBJ2-1, with D hard to call. Trimming removed 1 base at V and 7 bases at J, with 11 bases between. Per germline, CDR1 SGHAT and CDR2 FQNNGV. This CDR3 comprises 14 residues.

Comment on this clone: In the same sample, other DNA sequences code for this CDR3. The J gene is TRBJ1-5, the V gene TRBV13; D gene uncertain. V was clipped by 1 base and J by 1 base, with 5 bases between them. Germline V gives CDR1 PRHDT, CDR2 FYEKMQ (reference sequence). CDR3 length: 14 residues. The CDR3 DNA reads TGTGCCAGCAGCTTAGCTGGGAGCAATCAGCCCCAGCATTTT. This gives the protein CASSLAGSNQPQHF.

The V call is TRBV7-2, the J call TRBJ1-5; D gene unclear. This CDR3 has 15 residues. V was cut by 1 base and J by 0 bases, with 7 bases left in between. Germline CDR1 reads SGHTA; CDR2 reads FQGNSA. CDR3 loop: CASSLEEYSNQPQHF. CDR3 sequence (DNA): TGTGCCAGCAGCTTAGAAGAATATAGCAATCAGCCCCAGCATTTT.

CDR3 bases: TGTGCCAGCAGCTTACTAGCGGGAGGCAACGAGCAGTACTTC. As protein: CASSLLAGGNEQYF. The chain joins TRBV5-4 to TRBJ2-7, with 12 bases matching TRBD2. Germline V CDR1 and CDR2: SGHNT, YYREEE (reference sequence). The CDR3 spans 14 residues. V lost 2 bases to trimming and J lost 5 bases; unmatched junction nucleotides: 2.

This clone has a handful of counts. Within the sample, other DNA sequences also encode this same CDR3. The chain joins TRBV7-3 to TRBJ1-1; D gene uncertain. Trimming stripped 0 bases from V and 0 bases from J, with 2 bases between. Germline loops: CDR1 SGHTA, CDR2 FQGTGA. This CDR3 comprises 13 residues. This CDR3 reads CASSLTVNTEAFF. The CDR3, as DNA: TGTGCCAGCAGCTTAACTGTGAACACTGAAGCTTTCTTT.

This clone was counted a few times. The chain has TRBV9 and TRBJ2-7; possibly TRBD1 for D (5 bases). The CDR3 covers 14 residues. V shed 0 bases and J shed 2 bases, with 9 bases lying between them. Germline CDR1 and CDR2: SGDLS and YYNGEE. CDR3 sequence: CASSVDGAPYEQYF. In DNA form, the CDR3 reads TGTGCCAGCAGCGTAGATGGGGCCCCCTACGAGCAGTACTTC.

The chain uses TRBV7-2 and TRBJ1-5; D remains unclear. From germline, CDR1 is SGHTA and CDR2 FQGNSA. The CDR3 contains 15 residues. The ends were cut back, 2 bases at V and 1 base at J, with 9 bases in the middle. The CDR3 region is CASSLNAGSNQPQHF. The CDR3 DNA reads TGTGCCAGCAGCTTAAATGCGGGAAGCAATCAGCCCCAGCATTTT.

Remarks on this clone: Other DNA sequences of this sample code for an identical CDR3. The genes are TRBV7-9 and TRBJ1-1; D uncertain. Trimming left V 5 bases short and J 0 bases short, with 7 bases between. This CDR3 is 13 amino acids long. The germline gives CDR1 SEHNR, CDR2 FQNEAQ (reference sequence). CDR3 amino acids: CASSPPLNTEAFF. CDR3 nucleotide sequence: TGTGCCAGCAGCCCCCCCTTGAACACTGAAGCTTTCTTT.

The V gene is TRBV5-3, the J gene TRBJ2-2, with D unresolved. TRBV5-3 is identified as an open reading frame with a role that is uncertain. The V gene lost 4 bases and the J gene lost 1 base, with 11 bases spanning the gap. The CDR3 contains 15 residues. The CDR3 region is CARSQKIENTGELFF. The CDR3 nucleotides are TGTGCCAGAAGCCAGAAAATAGAGAACACCGGGGAGCTGTTTTTT.

The chain couples TRBV11-2 to TRBJ2-7, with 8 bases that match TRBD2. The germline V gene has CDR1 SGHAT and CDR2 FQNNGV. V lost 0 bases and J lost 4; bases outside the gene matches: 5. This CDR3 has 15 amino acids. CDR3 in amino acids: CASSLEAGERYEQYF. CDR3 bases: TGTGCCAGCAGCTTAGAAGCGGGAGAAAGGTACGAGCAGTACTTC.

A note on this clone: Other DNA sequences in this sample translate to the same CDR3. V is TRBV6-5 and J is TRBJ1-1; 10 nucleotides agree with TRBD1. V shed 5 bases, J shed 5 bases, and the junction held 5 bases outside the gene matches. CDR3 size: 14 residues. Germline loops: CDR1 MNHEY, CDR2 SVGAGI. CDR3 nucleotides: TGTGCCAGCAGTGACAGGGGGCCGGGTACTGAAGCTTTCTTT. Protein product: CASSDRGPGTEAFF.

This chain uses TRBV7-9 with TRBJ2-1; no clear D. Per germline, CDR1 SEHNR and CDR2 FQNEAQ (reference sequence). Trimming shortened V by 4 bases and J by 8 bases, and 12 bases separated the two germline ends. The CDR3 length is 13 residues. The CDR3 region has the DNA TGTGCCAGCAGCTCGTCGGACCCCGATGAGCAGTTCTTC. Translated: CASSSSDPDEQFF.

This clone was picked up one time. Other DNA sequences in this sample translate to the same CDR3. J is TRBJ2-7 and V is TRBV5-6, with 7 bases matching TRBD2. Germline CDR1 reads SGHDT; CDR2 reads YYEEEE. This CDR3 region has 13 residues. V shed 3 bases, J shed 2 bases, and the junction held 2 bases outside the gene matches. CDR3 nucleotides: TGTGCCAGCAGCTCGGGAGGACCCTACGAGCAGTACTTC. Translating gives CASSSGGPYEQYF.

The V call is TRBV4-3, the J call TRBJ1-2; no firm D call. Germline V gene data show CDR1 as LGHNA and CDR2 as YSLEER. Trimming pared 1 base from V and 5 bases from J, leaving 8 bases between. The CDR3 is 13 amino acids. CDR3 sequence: CASSQGFSYGYTF. The CDR3 bases are TGCGCCAGCAGCCAAGGGTTCTCATATGGCTACACCTTC.

V usage is TRBV5-6 and J usage is TRBJ1-2; possible D gene TRBD1, 6 bases. Germline-derived CDR1 and CDR2 are SGHDT and YYEEEE. The length of the CDR3 is 17 residues. Trimming removed 4 bases from V and 2 bases from J, with 21 bases in between. In nucleotides, the CDR3 is TGTGCCAGCAGCCCCCGGTACCTGGACAGAGGAAACTATGGCTACACCTTC. Protein product: CASSPRYLDRGNYGYTF.

V is TRBV6-5 and J is TRBJ2-7, with a weak D call TRBD1 (6 bases). The CDR3 totals 13 residues. Trimming stripped 2 bases from V and 6 bases from J, with 11 bases between. The germline V gene has CDR1 MNHEY and CDR2 SVGAGI. The DNA for the CDR3 is TGTGCCAGCAGTTACCCAGGGGACGGCGAGCAGTACTTC. It encodes CASSYPGDGEQYF.